The next 24 T cell receptor beta chains were all read from a single sample in a study of blood T cell repertoires in COVID-19. Assay used: immunoSEQ multiplex PCR; TCRdb lists only in-frame clones, some missing. The sample holds roughly 97,000 clones, around 84% seen once. The specimen was peripheral blood. The origin of the receptors is a man between 60 and 75 years old with acute or convalescent COVID-19.

The chain employs TRBV7-8 and TRBJ2-5; 10 bases agree with TRBD1. After removal of 5 bases from V and 5 bases from J, the junction contained 8 bases not matched to a gene. The CDR3 covers 15 residues. Germline loops: CDR1 SGHVS, CDR2 FQNEAQ. CDR3 nucleotides: TGTGCCAGCAGCGGAGACAGGGGGCTACGGGAGACCCAGTACTTC. Encoded protein: CASSGDRGLRETQYF.

V gene TRBV5-1 combines with J gene TRBJ2-7, with D tentatively TRBD2 (5 bases). The CDR3 contains 15 residues. Trimming pared 0 bases from V and 4 bases from J, leaving 14 bases between. Germline loops: CDR1 SGHRS, CDR2 YFSETQ. This CDR3 is CASSLALAGRYEQYF. CDR3 sequence (DNA): TGCGCCAGCAGCTTGGCCTTGGCGGGTCGTTACGAGCAGTACTTC.

The genes are TRBV7-8 and TRBJ1-1; D might be TRBD1 (5 bases). The CDR3 totals 14 residues. CDR1 and CDR2 (germline): SGHVS, FQNEAQ. With 5 bases removed from V and 0 bases from J, the gap between germline ends came to 10 bases. The CDR3 here is CASSPRTMNTEAFF. The CDR3 DNA sequence: TGTGCCAGCAGCCCCAGGACAATGAACACTGAAGCTTTCTTT.

V usage is TRBV11-3 and J usage is TRBJ1-2; D unclear. V was trimmed by 3 bases and J by 2 bases, leaving 10 bases between them. The CDR3 extends over 14 amino acids. Germline-derived CDR1 and CDR2 are SGHNT and YENEEA. Here the CDR3 reads CASSFGLTNYGYTF. The CDR3 DNA reads TGTGCCAGCAGCTTCGGACTTACGAACTATGGCTACACCTTC.

V usage is TRBV2 and J usage is TRBJ2-2, with 11 bases fitting TRBD2. There are 17 residues in the CDR3. V gave up 5 bases and J gave up 5 bases; unmatched junction bases: 10. Germline loops: CDR1 SNHLY, CDR2 FYNNEI. The CDR3 DNA follows: TGTGCCAGCAGTTACATAGCGGGAGGGCAGGGGACCGGGGAGCTGTTTTTT. The encoded protein is CASSYIAGGQGTGELFF.

This clone came up once. The V call is TRBV3-1 (or the pseudogene TRBV3-2), the J call TRBJ2-2; D is perhaps TRBD2 (6 bases). Germline V gene data show CDR1 as LGHDT and CDR2 as YNNKEL (reference sequence). This CDR3 contains 14 residues. Trimming took 6 bases from V and 5 from J, leaving 13 bases between them. This chain's CDR3 is CASRSGGGTGELFF. The CDR3 DNA reads as TGTGCCAGCAGATCCGGCGGAGGGACCGGGGAGCTGTTTTTT.

The J gene is TRBJ2-2, the V gene TRBV24-1, with 11 nucleotides matching TRBD2. V lost 3 bases, J lost 6 bases, and 8 bases stayed unmatched. The CDR3 contains 17 residues. The germline V gene encodes CDR1 KGHDR and CDR2 SFDVKD. The DNA of the CDR3 is TGTGCCACCAGTGATAACCTTAGCGGGAGGGCCCCCGGGGAGCTGTTTTTT. This sequence encodes CATSDNLSGRAPGELFF.

This chain joins TRBV9 and TRBJ1-6; 7 positions match TRBD1. CDR1 is SGDLS, CDR2 YYNGEE, per germline. The CDR3 consists of 15 residues. The V segment lost 0 bases and the J segment 5 bases; nucleotides outside the gene matches: 2. The CDR3 bases are TGTGCCAGCAGCGTAGGACAGGGCAATAATTCACCCCTCCACTTT. Translating gives CASSVGQGNNSPLHF.

This rearrangement joins TRBV15 to TRBJ2-5, with D perhaps matching TRBD1 (5 bases). The CDR3 sequence is 15 residues long. In germline, CDR1 is LNHNV, CDR2 YYDKDF (reference sequence). The ends were cut back, 0 bases at V and 5 bases at J, with 13 bases in the middle. CDR3 sequence (DNA): TGTGCCACCAGCAGAGATTTGTTACAGGCTGAGACCCAGTACTTC. Translating it yields CATSRDLLQAETQYF. The full variable domain, rest sourced from reference TRBV15 and TRBJ2-5, is DAMVIQNPRYQVTQFGKPVTLSCSQTLNHNVMYWYQQKSSQAPKLLFHYYDKDFNNEADTPDNFQSRRPNTSFCFLDIRSPGLGDTAMYLCATSRDLLQAETQYFGPGTRLLVL.

V gene TRBV6-2 or TRBV6-3 combines with J gene TRBJ2-7, with D possibly being TRBD2 (5 bases). Germline assignment: CDR1 MNHEY and CDR2 SVGEGT. Trimming took off 2 bases at V and 2 bases at J, with 7 bases between the two ends. This CDR3 contains 13 residues. The CDR3 sequence is CASSYGLPYEQYV. The CDR3 nucleotides read TGTGCCAGCAGTTACGGACTTCCCTACGAGCAGTACGTC.

This chain links TRBV4-1 with TRBJ1-4; D ambiguous. There are 16 residues in the CDR3. V gave up 3 bases and J gave up 5 bases, with 16 bases separating them. The germline gives CDR1 MGHRA, CDR2 YSYEKL. The CDR3 bases are TGCGCCAGCAGCCAGTTTACCGGGTCGGGGAATGAAAAACTGTTTTTT. This translates into CASSQFTGSGNEKLFF.

This clone was counted only a few times. This rearrangement joins TRBV27 to TRBJ1-2, with D perhaps matching TRBD1 (6 bases). The V end lost 6 bases, the J end lost 3 bases, and 11 bases lay between the germline ends. CDR3 size: 13 residues. CDR1 and CDR2 (germline): MNHEY, SMNVEV (reference sequence). CDR3 nucleotides: TGTGCCAGCAGGGACAGCGTCTACTATGGCTACACCTTC. It is translated as CASRDSVYYGYTF.

This chain uses TRBV28 with TRBJ2-7, with a weak D call TRBD2 (6 bases). Germline V lookup: CDR1 MDHEN, CDR2 SYDVKM. The V end was cut by 7 bases, the J end by 3 bases, with 13 bases between. This CDR3 spans 13 amino acids. CDR3 region: CASKRWDFYEQYF. The DNA for the CDR3 is TGTGCCAGCAAACGATGGGACTTCTACGAGCAGTACTTC.

The rearrangement uses TRBV28 and TRBJ1-1, with 9 bases that match TRBD1. The junction had 11 bases not matched to a gene; V was cut back by 10 bases and J by 2 bases. Germline values: CDR1 MDHEN, CDR2 SYDVKM. The CDR3 covers 15 residues. CDR3 sequence reads: CAITGTGSHNTEAFF. The DNA for the CDR3 is TGTGCCATCACCGGGACAGGGAGTCATAACACTGAAGCTTTCTTT.

V and J are TRBV18 and TRBJ2-3; no clear D. CDR1 and CDR2 from the germline V gene are KGHSH and LQKENI. The CDR3 runs to 14 residues. Trimming took 6 bases from V and 3 from J, leaving 13 bases between them. CDR3 in amino acids: CASSPTDQTDTQYF. The CDR3 region has the DNA TGTGCCAGCTCCCCCACAGACCAGACAGATACGCAGTATTTT.

The CDR3: CASSFRRIDSFMSSYNEQFF. The DNA of the CDR3 is TGTGCCAGCAGCTTCCGAAGAATAGACAGCTTTATGAGCTCCTACAATGAGCAGTTCTTC. The V call is TRBV7-6, the J call TRBJ2-1; D is perhaps TRBD1 (5 bases). Trimming removed 3 bases from V and 0 bases from J, with 24 bases in between. CDR3 length equals 20 residues. Germline lookup yields CDR1 SGHVS and CDR2 FNYEAQ.

This clone was recorded only once. The rearrangement joins TRBV5-1 to TRBJ1-2, with D perhaps matching TRBD1 (6 bases). Germline V gene lookup returns CDR1 SGHRS and CDR2 YFSETQ. Trimming stripped 4 bases from V and 4 bases from J, with 23 bases between. The CDR3 totals 17 residues. The chain's CDR3 is CASSATPGGQLFYGYTF. Written as DNA, the CDR3 is TGCGCCAGCAGCGCCACTCCGGGGGGGCAGCTTTTCTATGGCTACACCTTC. The complete variable domain, with remaining parts taken from reference TRBV5-1 and TRBJ1-2, reads KAGVTQTPRYLIKTRGQQVTLSCSPISGHRSVSWYQQTPGQGLQFLFEYFSETQRNKGNFPGRFSGRQFSNSRSEMNVSTLELGDSALYLCASSATPGGQLFYGYTFGSGTRLTVV.

This clone has a single count. The genes are TRBV10-1 and TRBJ2-2, with D possibly matching TRBD1 (5 bases). The CDR3 runs 16 residues. Germline V lookup: CDR1 WNHNN, CDR2 SYGVQD (reference sequence). V lost 2 bases to trimming and J lost 2 bases, with 12 bases between them. The CDR3 region is CASSEMGPLNTGELFF. The CDR3 DNA reads TGCGCCAGCAGTGAGATGGGGCCCCTCAACACCGGGGAGCTGTTTTTT.

The chain employs TRBV5-4 and TRBJ2-5; 7 nucleotides line up with TRBD2. The V and J ends lost 4 bases and 4 bases, in that order; junction bases with no gene match: 7. Per the germline V gene, CDR1 is SGHNT and CDR2 is YYREEE (reference sequence). CDR3 size: 14 residues. CDR3 sequence reads: CASSLAREGETQYF. The CDR3 nucleotides are TGTGCCAGCAGCCTGGCCAGGGAGGGAGAGACCCAGTACTTC.

The gene calls are TRBV9 and TRBJ2-6, with a possible D match to TRBD1 (6 bases). Trimming took off 5 bases at V and 0 bases at J, with 9 bases between the two ends. CDR3 length: 15 residues. In germline, CDR1 is SGDLS, CDR2 YYNGEE. Here the CDR3 reads CASSAQGSGANVLTF. The CDR3 region has the DNA TGTGCCAGCAGTGCACAGGGCTCTGGGGCCAACGTCCTGACTTTC.

The rearrangement links TRBV29-1 to TRBJ2-3; TRBD2 is a possible D gene (7 bases). Germline assignment: CDR1 SQVTM and CDR2 ANQGSEA. The V and J ends lost 4 bases and 2 bases respectively, with 16 bases between them. The CDR3 is made up of 15 amino acids. CDR3 sequence (DNA): TGCAGCGTTGTCAGGGGCGGGAGTGTCACAGATACGCAGTATTTT. It codes for CSVVRGGSVTDTQYF.

The chain carries TRBV27 and TRBJ2-3; D gene uncertain. This CDR3 spans 14 amino acids. Germline-derived CDR1 and CDR2 are MNHEY and SMNVEV (reference sequence). Trimming cost V 7 bases and J 7 bases, with 18 bases left between them. CDR3 DNA: TGTGCCAGCATAAGTAAAGCGACTGCACATACGCAGTATTTT. This gives the protein CASISKATAHTQYF.

The chain couples TRBV11-3 to TRBJ2-7, with 14 nucleotides matching TRBD2. V was clipped by 5 bases and J by 3 bases; unmatched bases: 3. Germline CDR1 and CDR2: SGHNT and YENEEA. The length of the CDR3 is 15 residues. Written as DNA, the CDR3 is TGTGCCAGCAGCCAGGGACTAGCGGGGGTCTACGAGCAGTACGTC. This gives the protein CASSQGLAGVYEQYV.

The rearrangement joins TRBV29-1 to TRBJ1-4, with unresolved D. CDR3 length equals 13 residues. Trimming took 7 bases from V and 0 from J, leaving 9 bases between them. Germline CDR1 and CDR2: SQVTM and ANQGSEA. CDR3 in amino acids: CSALAATNEKLFF. The CDR3 nucleotides read TGCAGCGCTCTGGCTGCAACTAATGAAAAACTGTTTTTT.